This T cell receptor beta chain was captured in a study of T cells in Graves' hyperthyroidism and ophthalmopathy. RNA transcripts gave rise to amplified TCR beta CDR3 regions. An initial round of RT-PCR targeting the TCR CDR3 relied on the HTBI primer set. Each CDR3 protein is one row after TCRdb ran MiXCR on the multiplex PCR reads. The table shows about 200,000 distinct CDR3 sequences, with approximately 16% occurring only once. It was considered stable Graves' hyperthyroidism when ophthalmopathy did not progress within 18 months. Diagnostic decisions used clinical symptoms, serum thyroxine and TRAb, thyroid ultrasound and orbital computed tomography. Germline V gene data show CDR1 as MGHRA and CDR2 as YSYEKL. With 4 bases removed from V and 0 bases from J, the gap between germline ends came to 9 bases. This CDR3 has 14 residues. With respect to this clonotype: This may be a read error, as it is one base from a much larger clone.

Sequenced: blood. The rearrangement links TRBV4-1 to TRBJ1-1; D unresolved. The origin of this receptor is a man in his forties or fifties with Graves' hyperthyroidism. The CDR3 DNA is TGCGCCAGCAGCCTTATGGCCGTGAACACTGAAGCTTTCTTT. Translated, it gives CASSLMAVNTEAFF.